This TCR beta chain was sequenced during a study of beta chain features in type 1 diabetes. With respect to this clone: Its target is unknown.

Whole-study results and caveats: The study found fewer insertions and more deletions at VDJ junctions in type 1 diabetes patients.

Isolated RNA was reverse transcribed in full, so expressed TCRB transcripts were sequenced. Roughly 3.6 million reads on average were seen across naive, central memory and regulatory T cell samples. Assay used: immunoSEQ multiplex PCR; TCRdb lists only in-frame clones, some missing. The sample includes fewer than 500,000 clones, approximately 15% of them seen just once. Sequencing was carried out using naive CD4+ T cells from blood. The clonotype was recovered from a man aged 25-45 years in good health.

The CDR3 spells CASSGSPTGLAEAFF. In DNA, the CDR3 is TGTGCCAGCAGCGGCTCCCCAACAGGGCTCGCTGAAGCTTTCTTT. This chain links TRBV5-6 with TRBJ1-1; TRBD1 is a possible D gene (6 bases). From germline, CDR1 is SGHDT and CDR2 YYEEEE. The CDR3 covers 15 residues. Trimming shortened V by 4 bases and J by 6 bases, and 19 bases separated the two germline ends.